This TCR beta chain was sequenced in a study of T-cell memory formation after mild COVID-19. The CDR3 is 15 residues long. Deletions cut 5 bases from V and 0 bases from J, with 13 bases between. Germline CDR1 reads SGHRS; CDR2 reads YFSETQ. TCRdb re-called the 5' RACE reads with MiXCR, one entry per CDR3 protein. The sample gives more than 300,000 distinct CDR3 sequences, over 11% of which show up once; around 20% is in the top ten. The gene calls are TRBV5-1 and TRBJ2-3, with D possibly matching TRBD2 (6 bases). Material: PBMCs or a T cell subset sorted from them (not recorded which). The receptor's source is a young man who had mild COVID-19 (a few samples of this study predate the infection). Cell type and time point are not known. The CDR3 protein is CASSTLATSTDTQYF. The CDR3 DNA follows: TGCGCCAGCAGTACGCTAGCGACGAGCACAGATACGCAGTATTTT.